Each of the 5 T cell receptor beta chains below was sequenced from the same sample in a study of shared clonotypes between healthy human individuals. Naive CD8 cells lacked CD45RO, underwent positive selection for CCR7 and left out terminally differentiated effector memory CD45RA+ cells. Generated by immunoSEQ multiplex PCR, the TCRdb table keeps only in-frame clones and is missing some. The sample carries hundreds of thousands of clones, roughly 96% recorded once. The sequenced sample was naive CD8+ T cells sorted from blood. The receptors originated from a man aged 25 to 45 in good health.

The J gene is TRBJ2-2, the V gene TRBV27, with D hard to call. V was pared by 2 bases and J by 2 bases, with 9 bases between. Germline CDR1 reads MNHEY; CDR2 reads SMNVEV (reference sequence). This CDR3 has 15 residues. The CDR3 bases are TGTGCCAGCAGTTTAGCGCAGACCAACACCGGGGAGCTGTTTTTT. Translating gives CASSLAQTNTGELFF.

The CDR3 loop is CASRQGIRLEQYF. Here the CDR3 DNA reads TGTGCCAGCAGACAGGGAATTCGGCTCGAGCAGTACTTC. This chain links TRBV27 with TRBJ2-7, with a tentative D call TRBD1 (6 bases). Deletions cut 6 bases from V and 6 bases from J, with 15 bases between. This CDR3 spans 13 amino acids. Germline V gives CDR1 MNHEY, CDR2 SMNVEV (reference sequence).

This sequence joins TRBV5-1 and TRBJ2-1, with D uncertain. The length of the CDR3 is 13 residues. CDR1 is SGHRS, CDR2 YFSETQ, per germline. Trimming cost V 4 bases and J 7 bases, with 12 bases left between them. CDR3 nucleotide sequence: TGCGCCAGCAGCCTCCCCGCGGCGAATGAGCAGTTCTTC. This gives the protein CASSLPAANEQFF. Drawing the rest from reference TRBV5-1 and TRBJ2-1, the complete variable domain is KAGVTQTPRYLIKTRGQQVTLSCSPISGHRSVSWYQQTPGQGLQFLFEYFSETQRNKGNFPGRFSGRQFSNSRSEMNVSTLELGDSALYLCASSLPAANEQFFGPGTRLTVL.

V usage is TRBV5-6 and J usage is TRBJ2-1; D remains ambiguous. The CDR3 covers 15 residues. V lost 7 bases to trimming and J lost 3 bases, with 17 bases between them. In germline, CDR1 is SGHDT, CDR2 YYEEEE. CDR3 loop: CASDIARSNYNEQFF. CDR3 bases: TGTGCCAGCGACATTGCCCGCTCGAACTACAATGAGCAGTTCTTC.

This clone was detected only once. J is TRBJ2-5 and V is TRBV15; D is perhaps TRBD1 (6 bases). The CDR3 sequence is 16 residues long. Germline CDR1 is LNHNV and CDR2 is YYDKDF (reference sequence). With 1 base removed from V and 4 bases from J, the gap between germline ends came to 16 bases. The CDR3 is CATSRVRQKQGETQYF. CDR3 DNA sequence: TGTGCCACCAGCAGAGTGAGGCAGAAACAGGGAGAGACCCAGTACTTC.